This T cell receptor beta chain was sequenced during a study of identical twins. Study-level findings and limits: When twins shared out-of-frame alpha sequences, those sequences had excess low generation probability.

TCRdb re-analysed the 5' RACE reads in MiXCR, keeping a single row per CDR3 protein. The repertoire holds 300,000 to 400,000 distinct CDR3 sequences, with approximately 8.8% as singletons. Germline V gene sequence: CDR1 MGHRA, CDR2 YSYEKL. The CDR3 is made up of 17 amino acids. J lost 4 bases, V lost 1 base, and 10 bases had no gene match. As regards this clonotype: Its antigen is not known.

The rearrangement uses TRBV4-1 and TRBJ1-5; TRBD1 agrees at 7 bases. Material for sequencing was naive T cells sorted from blood. The sequence came from a woman aged 45 to 65 in good health. This CDR3 is CASSQVPGGAGNQPQHF. CDR3 DNA sequence: TGCGCCAGCAGCCAAGTCCCAGGGGGAGCGGGTAATCAGCCCCAGCATTTT.